The 18 T cell receptor beta chains presented below share a single source sample, sequenced in a study of T cells in Graves' hyperthyroidism and ophthalmopathy. Researchers took RNA transcripts and amplified the TCR beta CDR3 regions from them. An initial round of RT-PCR targeting the TCR CDR3 relied on the HTBI primer set. One entry per CDR3 protein, called by TCRdb with MiXCR from the multiplex PCR reads. The table lists hundreds of thousands of distinct CDR3 sequences, approximately 18% of them singletons, with 16% in the top ten. The sample was blood. These receptors all come from a woman aged 50 to 60 with Graves' hyperthyroidism that later progressed to Graves' ophthalmopathy.

This clonotype was observed a few times. The chain joins TRBV18 to TRBJ2-1; 11 bases are a match to TRBD1. Germline CDR1 and CDR2: KGHSH and LQKENI. V lost 2 bases to trimming and J lost 0 bases; unmatched junction nucleotides: 6. This CDR3 region has 18 residues. In DNA, the CDR3 is TGTGCCAGCTCACCAACCCCCGGGACAGGGGGCTCCTACAATGAGCAGTTCTTC. The encoded protein is CASSPTPGTGGSYNEQFF.

A few counts support this clonotype. The rearrangement links TRBV9 to TRBJ2-1, with TRBD1 identical over 10 bases. Germline assignment: CDR1 SGDLS and CDR2 YYNGEE. The CDR3 spans 16 residues. V dropped 2 bases and J dropped 9; count of bases not matched to a gene: 11. DNA for the CDR3: TGTGCCAGCAGCGTTGCCGGGACAGGGGCGTTAAGTGAGCAGTTCTTC. It is translated as CASSVAGTGALSEQFF.

This clonotype was counted between two and nine times. The gene calls are TRBV6-1 and TRBJ1-4, with D maybe TRBD1 (5 bases). The CDR3 sequence is 13 residues long. Per germline, CDR1 MNHNS and CDR2 SASEGT. Trimming removed 11 bases from V and 4 bases from J, with 14 bases in between. CDR3 sequence reads: CARGGGGNEKLFF. The CDR3 nucleotides are TGTGCCCGAGGCGGGGGGGGTAATGAAAAACTGTTTTTT.

The CDR3 loop reads CASRWGAGSLNTEAFF. In DNA form, the CDR3 reads TGTGCCAGTAGATGGGGAGCCGGCAGCCTGAACACTGAAGCTTTCTTT. The V call is TRBV19, the J call TRBJ1-1; D remains unclear. V lost 6 bases to trimming and J lost 0 bases, with 17 bases between them. This CDR3 has 16 residues. From germline, CDR1 is LNHDA and CDR2 SQIVND (reference sequence). Full variable domain (rest looked up from reference TRBV19 and TRBJ1-1): DGGITQSPKYLFRKEGQNVTLSCEQNLNHDAMYWYRQDPGQGLRLIYYSQIVNDFQKGDIAEGYSVSREKKESFPLTVTSAQKNPTAFYLCASRWGAGSLNTEAFFGQGTRLTVV.

Only a few counts were recorded for this clonotype. The rearrangement links TRBV27 to TRBJ1-6, with TRBD1 as a possible D gene (5 bases). Germline V lookup: CDR1 MNHEY, CDR2 SMNVEV (reference sequence). This CDR3 contains 18 residues. V was clipped by 5 bases and J by 3 bases, with 20 bases between them. In nucleotides, the CDR3 is TGTGCCAGCAGTACCGGGACTCCGACTATAATCTATAATTCACCCCTCCACTTT. It specifies CASSTGTPTIIYNSPLHF.

This clonotype came up a few times. The chain has TRBV29-1 and TRBJ2-2, with D unresolved. In germline, CDR1 is SQVTM, CDR2 ANQGSEA. This CDR3 is built from 12 residues. Trimming pared 4 bases from V and 0 bases from J, leaving 3 bases between. DNA of the CDR3: TGCAGCGTTGCAGCGAACACCGGGGAGCTGTTTTTT. It codes for CSVAANTGELFF.

The gene calls are TRBV7-6 and TRBJ2-7, with 9 bases that match TRBD1. The CDR3 totals 15 residues. V gave up 3 bases and J gave up 6 bases; unmatched junction bases: 9. Per germline, CDR1 SGHVS and CDR2 FNYEAQ. The CDR3: CASSFGGQGPSEQYF. CDR3 DNA sequence: TGTGCCAGCAGCTTCGGAGGACAGGGGCCCAGCGAGCAGTACTTC.

This chain connects TRBV6-1 to TRBJ1-2; no firm D call. Germline assignment: CDR1 MNHNS and CDR2 SASEGT. V was clipped by 6 bases and J by 6 bases, with 14 bases between them. The length of the CDR3 is 13 residues. The CDR3 nucleotides read TGTGCCAGCAGATACACGTGGGGTGATGGCTACACCTTC. Protein sequence: CASRYTWGDGYTF.

Only a few counts were recorded for this clonotype. The chain has TRBV6-1 and TRBJ2-2; D possibly uses TRBD1 or TRBD2 (5 bases each). Germline V CDR1 and CDR2: MNHNS, SASEGT. The V end was cut by 5 bases, the J end by 2 bases, with 12 bases between. CDR3 size: 15 residues. The CDR3 sequence is CASSKTGANTGELFF. The CDR3 nucleotides are TGTGCCAGCAGTAAAACCGGGGCTAACACCGGGGAGCTGTTTTTT.

The chain links TRBV19 to TRBJ2-4; 8 nucleotides agree with TRBD2. Germline V gene lookup returns CDR1 LNHDA and CDR2 SQIVND (reference sequence). This CDR3 region has 12 residues. With V trimmed by 9 bases and J by 7 bases, 5 bases remained unmatched. The CDR3 is CASTGGGNIQYF. CDR3 sequence (DNA): TGTGCCAGCACCGGGGGGGGTAACATTCAGTACTTC.

This rearrangement joins TRBV20-1 to TRBJ2-3; D remains unclear. V was shortened by 7 bases and J by 0 bases, with 11 bases between the two germline ends. There are 13 residues in the CDR3. Germline V gives CDR1 DFQATT, CDR2 SNEGSKA (reference sequence). The CDR3 reads CSERRLSTDTQYF. In DNA form, the CDR3 reads TGCAGTGAGAGGCGGCTCAGCACAGATACGCAGTATTTT.

This clonotype appeared a few times. The rearrangement joins TRBV5-1 to TRBJ2-3, with TRBD2 matching over 7 bases. Germline V gene lookup returns CDR1 SGHRS and CDR2 YFSETQ. This CDR3 region has 16 residues. The trim removed 6 bases at V and 1 base at J, leaving 11 bases unmatched. CDR3 nucleotide sequence: TGCGCCAGCACCCCACGGACTAGTCAGGGCACAGATACGCAGTATTTT. This sequence encodes CASTPRTSQGTDTQYF.

With regard to this clonotype: With a much larger clone just one base away, this may be a read error. The V and J genes are TRBV13 and TRBJ1-2; a weak D match, TRBD1 (5 bases). The germline gives CDR1 PRHDT, CDR2 FYEKMQ (reference sequence). The CDR3 has 15 amino acids. Trimming took off 4 bases at V and 4 bases at J, with 16 bases between the two ends. In DNA form, the CDR3 reads TGTGCCAGCAGCTCAACGCCAGGGAGAGGCTATGGCTACACCTTC. Translating gives CASSSTPGRGYGYTF.

V is TRBV27 and J is TRBJ1-2; no clear D. Germline lookup yields CDR1 MNHEY and CDR2 SMNVEV (reference sequence). Trimming stripped 0 bases from V and 8 bases from J, with 16 bases between. The CDR3 has 15 amino acids. CDR3 nucleotide sequence: TGTGCCAGCAGTTTATCCTGGGTCTCAGAGAGGGGCTACACCTTC. Protein product: CASSLSWVSERGYTF.

This clonotype was detected ten times or more. V usage is TRBV11-2 and J usage is TRBJ2-3; TRBD2 aligns across 10 bases. CDR1 and CDR2 from the germline V gene are SGHAT and FQNNGV. The CDR3 spans 15 residues. V was pared by 5 bases and J by 6 bases, with 8 bases of the junction left unmatched. The CDR3 DNA reads as TGTGCCAGCAGCCCTTACTCGGGACTAGCGGATACGCAGTATTTT. It specifies CASSPYSGLADTQYF.

The chain has TRBV24-1 and TRBJ2-3; 9 bases align to TRBD1. CDR1 and CDR2 (germline): KGHDR, SFDVKD. CDR3 length equals 16 residues. The V gene end was trimmed by 4 bases and the J gene end by 6 bases; junction bases not matched to a gene: 10. The CDR3 DNA follows: TGTGCCACCAGTGAAACGGGGACAGGGAGGGTTGATACGCAGTATTTT. It is translated as CATSETGTGRVDTQYF.

V gene TRBV27 combines with J gene TRBJ1-6; weak D call: TRBD1 (5 bases). V was pared by 6 bases and J by 7 bases, with 13 bases between. The CDR3 extends over 14 amino acids. Germline lookup yields CDR1 MNHEY and CDR2 SMNVEV (reference sequence). The CDR3 loop reads CASSWGDKNSPLHF. The CDR3 DNA is TGTGCCAGCAGCTGGGGCGACAAAAATTCACCCCTCCACTTT.

The sample holds many counts of this clonotype. The J gene is TRBJ1-5, the V gene TRBV12-3 or TRBV12-4; no firm D call. The CDR3 has 13 amino acids. The V gene lost 6 bases and the J gene lost 2 bases, with 8 bases spanning the gap. The CDR3 DNA sequence: TGTGCCAGCAGCGCGGGTGGCAATCAGCCCCAGCATTTT. This sequence encodes CASSAGGNQPQHF.